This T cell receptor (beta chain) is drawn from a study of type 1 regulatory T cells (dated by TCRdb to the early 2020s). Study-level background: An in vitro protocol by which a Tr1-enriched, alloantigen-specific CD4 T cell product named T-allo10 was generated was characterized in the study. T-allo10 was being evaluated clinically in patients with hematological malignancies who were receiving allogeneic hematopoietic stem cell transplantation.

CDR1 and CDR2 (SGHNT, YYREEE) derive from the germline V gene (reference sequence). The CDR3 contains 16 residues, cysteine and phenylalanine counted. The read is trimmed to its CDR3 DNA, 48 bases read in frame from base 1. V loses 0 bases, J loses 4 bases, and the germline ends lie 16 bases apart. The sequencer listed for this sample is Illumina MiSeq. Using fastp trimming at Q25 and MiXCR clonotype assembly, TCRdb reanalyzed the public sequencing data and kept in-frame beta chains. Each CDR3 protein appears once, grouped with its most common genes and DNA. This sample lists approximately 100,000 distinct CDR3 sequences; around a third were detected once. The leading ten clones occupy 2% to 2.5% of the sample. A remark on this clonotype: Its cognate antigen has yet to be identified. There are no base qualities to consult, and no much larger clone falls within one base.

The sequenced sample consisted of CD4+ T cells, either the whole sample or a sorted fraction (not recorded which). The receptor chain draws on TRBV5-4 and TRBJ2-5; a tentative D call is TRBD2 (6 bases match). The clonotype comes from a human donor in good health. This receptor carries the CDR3 CASSLEVGGRSETQYF. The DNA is TGTGCCAGCAGCTTGGAGGTTGGGGGGAGGTCAGAGACCCAGTACTTC.